The present TCR beta chain was sequenced within a study of T cells after yellow fever vaccination. Findings and caveats of the study: Boosting was followed by the reappearance of most primary-vaccination clones (approximately 95% CD4, about 90% CD8). Abundant clonotypes from the bulk population could have been carried over as contaminants into FACS-sorted repertoires.

A process of 5'RACE template switching, which added a universal primer site and UMIs, was used to make TCR cDNA. MiXCR, applied by TCRdb to the 5' RACE reads, yields one record per CDR3 protein. The table lists approximately 330,000 distinct CDR3 sequences, approximately 4% of them singletons, with about 22% in the top ten. Comments on this clonotype: What it recognizes is unknown.

Material: PBMCs, obtained 5 days after the yellow fever booster vaccination. The TCR was taken from a man between 18 and 35 years old who received the YFV17D yellow fever vaccine.

The CDR3 DNA sequence: TGTGCCAGCAGTTTACCTAGGGGCGCGGGGCAGTGGAATGAGCAGTTCTTC. It encodes CASSLPRGAGQWNEQFF. The rearrangement joins TRBV6-2 or TRBV6-3 to TRBJ2-1; possibly TRBD2 for D (6 bases). V was cut by 4 bases and J by 7 bases, with 23 bases left in between. CDR3 length: 17 amino acids. CDR1 is MNHEY and CDR2 is SVGEGT in the germline V gene.